These 2 T cell receptor beta chains share one sample of origin, sequenced in a study of chemoradiotherapy in HPV16-positive cancers. Measured with immunoSEQ multiplex PCR; TCRdb has only the in-frame clones, and not every one. The table lists about 12,000 clones, around 86% of them singletons. The input for sequencing was blood, taken from a patient who underwent chemoradiotherapy. The receptors here all came from a human donor with HPV-associated anogenital cancer.

In its sample, this clone was seen a few times. The rearrangement joins TRBV10-3 to TRBJ2-7; D is unclear. The germline CDR1 and CDR2 sequences are ENHRY and SYGVKD. Deletions cut 6 bases from V and 1 base from J, with 7 bases between. This CDR3 spans 12 amino acids. CDR3 in DNA: TGTGCCATCAGCAACGGGTCCTACGAGCAGTACGTC. Translation gives CAISNGSYEQYV.

The gene calls are TRBV4-2 and TRBJ1-5; 9 nucleotides align to TRBD1. Germline V lookup: CDR1 LGHNA, CDR2 YNFKEQ. The J segment lost 6 bases and the V segment lost 0 bases, leaving 18 bases of the junction unmatched. The CDR3 totals 20 residues. Here the CDR3 reads CASSQDGPGQGRYRVQPQHF. The CDR3, as DNA: TGTGCCAGCAGCCAAGATGGCCCGGGACAGGGAAGATATAGGGTTCAGCCCCAGCATTTT.